A selection of T cell receptor beta chains follows, all from one sample in a study of CD8+ T cells in alopecia areata. Data came from immunoSEQ multiplex PCR; TCRdb stores just in-frame clones and leaves some out. The sample contains 150,000 to 200,000 clones, approximately 52% of which appear only once. Specimen: CD4+ T cells sorted from blood, collected at approximately week 55, from a patient treated with tofacitinib. All receptors derive from a human donor with alopecia areata. Each CDR3 is given with its conserved first and last residue. Each record gives: V gene, D gene, J gene, clone size, CDR3 length, CDR3 protein, CDR3 DNA. The D gene is left open where the match is weak. Rows may omit the clone size; those that give it use once, few, many or a size class.

v_call: TRBV7-6; d_call: TRBD1; j_call: TRBJ2-7; clone_size: few; cdr3_length: 14; cdr3_aa: CASSLLGQGYEQYF; cdr3_nt: TGTGCCAGCAGCTTATTGGGACAGGGGTACGAGCAGTACTTC
v_call: TRBV29-1; d_call: .; j_call: TRBJ1-2; clone_size: few; cdr3_length: 12; cdr3_aa: CSVERQSYGHTF; cdr3_nt: TGCAGCGTTGAACGGCAGTCCTATGGCCACACCTTC
v_call: TRBV7-6; d_call: TRBD1; j_call: TRBJ2-5; clone_size: few; cdr3_length: 16; cdr3_aa: CASSLQWAGGQETQYF; cdr3_nt: TGTGCCAGCAGCTTACAGTGGGCAGGGGGCCAAGAGACCCAGTACTTC
v_call: TRBV6-5; d_call: .; j_call: TRBJ1-6; clone_size: .; cdr3_length: 14; cdr3_aa: CASRQGSYNSPLHF; cdr3_nt: TGTGCCAGCAGACAGGGCTCCTATAATTCACCCCTCCACTTT
v_call: TRBV6-5; d_call: .; j_call: TRBJ1-6; clone_size: .; cdr3_length: 15; cdr3_aa: CASSLSGHRNSPLHF; cdr3_nt: TGTGCCAGCAGCCTATCGGGACACAGGAATTCACCCCTCCACTTT
v_call: TRBV9; d_call: TRBD2; j_call: TRBJ2-5; clone_size: few; cdr3_length: 14; cdr3_aa: CASSASTSFETQYF; cdr3_nt: TGTGCCAGCAGCGCCTCGACTAGCTTCGAGACCCAGTACTTC
v_call: TRBV5-6; d_call: .; j_call: TRBJ2-5; clone_size: .; cdr3_length: 13; cdr3_aa: CASLGFPQETQYF; cdr3_nt: TGTGCCAGCCTAGGTTTCCCTCAAGAGACCCAGTACTTC
v_call: TRBV5-1; d_call: .; j_call: TRBJ1-1; clone_size: .; cdr3_length: 16; cdr3_aa: CASSLGAYRVNTEAFF; cdr3_nt: TGCGCCAGCAGCTTGGGAGCCTACAGGGTGAACACTGAAGCTTTCTTT
v_call: TRBV4-2; d_call: TRBD2; j_call: TRBJ2-7; clone_size: .; cdr3_length: 16; cdr3_aa: CASSPQEASGGYEQYF; cdr3_nt: TGTGCCAGCAGCCCCCAGGAGGCTAGCGGGGGCTACGAGCAGTACTTC
v_call: TRBV5-6; d_call: .; j_call: TRBJ1-2; clone_size: .; cdr3_length: 14; cdr3_aa: CASSLGNKGYGYTF; cdr3_nt: TGTGCCAGCAGCTTGGGCAATAAGGGCTATGGCTACACCTTC
v_call: TRBV14; d_call: .; j_call: TRBJ1-6; clone_size: .; cdr3_length: 14; cdr3_aa: CASSQGGGTSPLHF; cdr3_nt: TGTGCCAGCAGCCAAGGTGGGGGGACTTCACCCCTCCACTTT
v_call: TRBV4-1; d_call: .; j_call: TRBJ2-7; clone_size: .; cdr3_length: 15; cdr3_aa: CASSQGRSGIYEQYF; cdr3_nt: TGCGCCAGCAGCCAAGGTCGCTCGGGGATCTACGAGCAGTACTTC
v_call: TRBV6-5; d_call: TRBD2; j_call: TRBJ2-1; clone_size: few; cdr3_length: 15; cdr3_aa: CASSKPSGGRVEQFF; cdr3_nt: TGTGCCAGCAGTAAACCTAGCGGGGGGCGGGTTGAGCAGTTCTTC
v_call: TRBV25-1; d_call: .; j_call: TRBJ1-1; clone_size: .; cdr3_length: 11; cdr3_aa: CASSEWAEAFF; cdr3_nt: TGTGCCAGCAGTGAATGGGCTGAAGCTTTCTTT
v_call: TRBV2; d_call: .; j_call: TRBJ1-1; clone_size: .; cdr3_length: 13; cdr3_aa: CASSWGTNTEAFF; cdr3_nt: TGTGCCAGCAGTTGGGGTACGAACACTGAAGCTTTCTTT
v_call: TRBV10-3; d_call: .; j_call: TRBJ2-7; clone_size: .; cdr3_length: 13; cdr3_aa: CATSGQSAYEQYF; cdr3_nt: TGTGCCACCAGTGGACAGAGCGCGTACGAGCAGTACTTC
v_call: TRBV27; d_call: .; j_call: TRBJ2-5; clone_size: .; cdr3_length: 13; cdr3_aa: CASSSGARETQYF; cdr3_nt: TGTGCCAGCAGTTCCGGGGCCCGAGAGACCCAGTACTTC
v_call: TRBV7-9; d_call: .; j_call: TRBJ1-2; clone_size: few; cdr3_length: 12; cdr3_aa: CASSLEQGTYTF; cdr3_nt: TGTGCCAGCAGCTTAGAACAGGGAACCTACACCTTC
v_call: TRBV29-1; d_call: .; j_call: TRBJ1-2; clone_size: .; cdr3_length: 15; cdr3_aa: CSADPSGADNYGYTF; cdr3_nt: TGCAGCGCAGACCCGTCCGGGGCTGATAACTATGGCTACACCTTC
v_call: TRBV29-1; d_call: TRBD1; j_call: TRBJ2-7; clone_size: .; cdr3_length: 15; cdr3_aa: CSVVDREKALYEQYF; cdr3_nt: TGCAGCGTCGTAGACAGGGAAAAGGCCCTCTACGAGCAGTACTTC
v_call: TRBV7-2; d_call: .; j_call: TRBJ2-5; clone_size: .; cdr3_length: 13; cdr3_aa: CASTRGAQETQYF; cdr3_nt: TGTGCCAGCACGAGGGGGGCCCAAGAGACCCAGTACTTC
v_call: TRBV9; d_call: .; j_call: TRBJ2-6; clone_size: .; cdr3_length: 16; cdr3_aa: CASSANFYSGANVLTF; cdr3_nt: TGTGCCAGCAGCGCTAACTTCTACTCTGGGGCCAACGTCCTGACTTTC
v_call: TRBV6-6; d_call: .; j_call: TRBJ2-7; clone_size: .; cdr3_length: 12; cdr3_aa: CASSQGGYEQYF; cdr3_nt: TGTGCCAGCAGTCAGGGGGGGTACGAGCAGTACTTC
v_call: TRBV7-2; d_call: .; j_call: TRBJ1-4; clone_size: .; cdr3_length: 14; cdr3_aa: CASSLGSSYEKLFF; cdr3_nt: TGTGCCAGCAGCTTAGGATCGTCATATGAAAAACTGTTTTTT
v_call: TRBV18; d_call: .; j_call: TRBJ1-1; clone_size: .; cdr3_length: 14; cdr3_aa: CASSSQQLNTEAFF; cdr3_nt: TGTGCCAGCTCATCACAACAGCTGAACACTGAAGCTTTCTTT
v_call: TRBV25-1; d_call: .; j_call: TRBJ2-1; clone_size: .; cdr3_length: 17; cdr3_aa: CASSGDAHGGSYNEQFF; cdr3_nt: TGTGCCAGCAGTGGGGACGCCCACGGGGGCTCCTACAATGAGCAGTTCTTC
v_call: TRBV29-1; d_call: .; j_call: TRBJ1-4; clone_size: few; cdr3_length: 12; cdr3_aa: CSAGGEGEKLFF; cdr3_nt: TGCAGCGCCGGGGGCGAGGGTGAAAAACTGTTTTTT
v_call: TRBV6-5; d_call: .; j_call: TRBJ1-6; clone_size: .; cdr3_length: 14; cdr3_aa: CASSPRWGDSPLHF; cdr3_nt: TGTGCCAGCAGTCCAAGATGGGGGGATTCACCCCTCCACTTT
v_call: TRBV27; d_call: .; j_call: TRBJ2-7; clone_size: .; cdr3_length: 14; cdr3_aa: CASSLSRQNYEQYF; cdr3_nt: TGTGCCAGCAGTTTATCGAGACAGAACTACGAGCAGTACTTC